A selection of T cell receptor beta chains follows, all from one sample in a study of shared clonotypes between healthy human individuals. Profiling relied on immunoSEQ multiplex PCR, and the TCRdb table lists in-frame clones only, not all of them. Of 550,000 to 800,000 clones in the sample, 90% were seen once. The sequencing input was memory CD8+ T cells from PBMCs. All receptors derive from a young man in good health. Some clones in this sample may be carry-over from other donors' samples. Both conserved end residues are part of each CDR3. A D gene is named only where the DNA matches it firmly. The listing skips clone size in some rows; elsewhere it reads once, few, many or a size class.

TRBV15	TRBJ2-3	once	.	CATSRDDSITDTQYF	TGTGCCACCAGCAGAGATGACTCCATAACAGATACGCAGTATTTT
TRBV6-6	TRBJ1-2	.	.	CASSPQVAYYGYTF	TGTGCCAGCAGCCCACAGGTTGCCTACTATGGCTACACCTTC
TRBV9	TRBJ1-1	.	TRBD1	CASSANRGNTEAFF	TGTGCCAGCAGCGCGAACAGGGGGAACACTGAAGCTTTCTTT
TRBV30	TRBJ2-6	.	.	CAWSPSSGANVLTF	TGTGCCTGGAGCCCCAGCTCTGGGGCCAACGTCCTGACTTTC
TRBV9	TRBJ2-6	.	.	CASAQWGSGANVLTF	TGTGCCAGCGCTCAGTGGGGCTCTGGGGCCAACGTCCTGACTTTC
TRBV9	TRBJ2-7	once	.	CASSVTGHPGEQYF	TGTGCCAGCAGCGTAACGGGACACCCCGGCGAGCAGTACTTC
TRBV29-1	TRBJ1-2	.	.	CSVEDNIFVSGAERRHGYTF	TGCAGCGTTGAAGATAATATTTTTGTTTCGGGGGCCGAAAGAAGACATGGCTACACCTTC
TRBV28	TRBJ2-3	.	.	CASSTGHESTDTQYF	TGTGCCAGCAGTACGGGACACGAAAGCACAGATACGCAGTATTTT
TRBV28	TRBJ2-3	.	TRBD2	CASSLWSAGGRADTQYF	TGTGCCAGCAGTTTATGGTCGGCGGGAGGGAGAGCAGATACGCAGTATTTT
TRBV4-1	TRBJ2-1	.	TRBD2	CASSQVTIAGGYNEQFF	TGCGCCAGCAGCCAAGTGACCATAGCGGGGGGTTACAATGAGCAGTTCTTC
TRBV13	TRBJ2-1	once	.	CASSLGDDLYNEQFF	TGTGCCAGCAGCTTAGGGGACGACCTCTACAATGAGCAGTTCTTC
TRBV10-3	TRBJ1-5	.	TRBD1	CAISESAGVGDRGLHQPQHF	TGTGCCATCAGTGAGTCGGCGGGTGTAGGAGACAGGGGGTTGCATCAGCCCCAGCATTTT
TRBV4-3	TRBJ2-5	.	.	CASSPGQQETQYF	TGCGCCAGCAGCCCCGGACAGCAAGAGACCCAGTACTTC
TRBV13	TRBJ1-2	.	.	CASRQGGDNYGYTF	TGTGCCAGCAGGCAAGGGGGGGACAACTATGGCTACACCTTC
TRBV7-9	TRBJ2-1	.	.	CANLAVTYNEQFF	TGTGCCAATTTAGCGGTAACCTACAATGAGCAGTTCTTC
TRBV27	TRBJ2-1	.	.	CASSLWVGAAYNEQFF	TGTGCCAGCAGTTTATGGGTAGGCGCCGCCTACAATGAGCAGTTCTTC
TRBV7-8	TRBJ2-1	.	.	CASSLAATRSYNEQFF	TGTGCCAGCAGCTTAGCGGCCACCAGGTCCTACAATGAGCAGTTCTTC
TRBV5-1	TRBJ2-6	.	.	CASSPMVYSGANVLTF	TGCGCCAGCAGCCCTATGGTCTACTCTGGGGCCAACGTCCTGACTTTC
TRBV5-5	TRBJ2-1	.	TRBD2	CASSFRLAGINEQFF	TGTGCCAGCAGCTTTCGACTAGCGGGAATTAATGAGCAGTTCTTC
TRBV7-2	TRBJ2-1	.	.	CASSPPGRWGYEQFF	TGTGCCAGCAGCCCTCCCGGGCGGTGGGGCTATGAGCAGTTCTTC
TRBV27	TRBJ2-3	.	.	CASSIVGGPDTQYF	TGTGCCAGCAGTATAGTCGGCGGTCCAGATACGCAGTATTTT
TRBV19	TRBJ2-5	.	TRBD2	CASTERGLAARSFSGTQYF	TGTGCCAGTACAGAGAGGGGACTAGCGGCCCGAAGTTTCTCAGGGACCCAGTACTTC
TRBV7-9	TRBJ2-7	.	TRBD1	CASSSGQALHYEQYF	TGTGCCAGCAGCTCGGGACAGGCGCTCCACTACGAGCAGTACTTC
TRBV7-9	TRBJ1-2	.	.	CAAAGNQGYTF	TGTGCAGCCGCAGGGAATCAGGGCTACACCTTC
TRBV11-2	TRBJ2-5	.	.	CASSYYRAHQETQYF	TGTGCCAGCAGCTACTACAGGGCCCACCAAGAGACCCAGTACTTC
TRBV7-3	TRBJ2-7	.	.	CASSLTRGSINEQYF	TGTGCCAGCAGCTTAACCCGTGGGAGTATTAACGAGCAGTACTTC
TRBV27	TRBJ1-5	.	.	CASSLSRNQPQHF	TGTGCCAGCAGTTTATCGCGAAATCAGCCCCAGCATTTT
TRBV5-5	TRBJ1-4	.	.	CASSLGIEKLFF	TGTGCCAGCAGCTTAGGGATTGAAAAACTGTTTTTT
TRBV10-3	TRBJ2-2	.	TRBD2	CAISGPSALGLAGWELFF	TGTGCCATCAGTGGCCCGTCGGCTCTGGGACTAGCGGGTTGGGAGCTGTTTTTT
TRBV5-6	TRBJ2-7	.	.	CASSLAPYEQYF	TGTGCCAGCAGCTTGGCTCCGTACGAGCAGTACTTC
TRBV10-3	TRBJ1-3	.	.	CAIRDFGGGNTIYF	TGTGCCATTCGGGACTTTGGGGGTGGAAACACCATATATTTT
TRBV10-2	TRBJ2-5	.	TRBD2	CASSERLAGGGETQYF	TGCGCCAGCAGTGAGAGACTAGCGGGAGGAGGAGAGACCCAGTACTTC
TRBV7-9	TRBJ2-1	.	TRBD2	CASSPKSPGLADNEQFF	TGTGCCAGCAGCCCCAAATCCCCGGGACTAGCGGACAATGAGCAGTTCTTC
TRBV28	TRBJ2-7	.	.	CASSSRRNSYEQYF	TGTGCCAGCAGTTCCCGACGGAACTCCTACGAGCAGTACTTC
TRBV9	TRBJ2-7	.	TRBD1	CASSVAQYGTGVDEQYF	TGTGCCAGCAGCGTAGCTCAGTACGGGACAGGGGTCGACGAGCAGTACTTC
TRBV7-3	TRBJ2-7	.	TRBD1	CASSLTPTGEYEQYF	TGTGCCAGCAGCTTAACTCCGACAGGGGAATACGAGCAGTACTTC
TRBV9	TRBJ2-7	.	TRBD1	CASSAGTGGYEQYF	TGTGCCAGCAGCGCAGGGACAGGGGGGTACGAGCAGTACTTC
TRBV11-2	TRBJ2-1	.	.	CASSQGGNEQFF	TGTGCCAGCAGCCAAGGAGGGAATGAGCAGTTCTTC
TRBV30	TRBJ1-1	.	TRBD1	CAAPGQGAPNTEAFF	TGTGCCGCTCCGGGACAGGGGGCTCCCAACACTGAAGCTTTCTTT
TRBV7-4	TRBJ1-2	.	.	CASSPGGRVNYGYTF	TGTGCCAGCTCCCCGGGGGGCAGGGTAAACTATGGCTACACCTTC
TRBV13	TRBJ2-1	.	.	CASSSRGPSEQFF	TGTGCCAGCAGCTCTAGGGGCCCTTCGGAGCAGTTCTTC